These 27 T cell receptor beta chains were sequenced from one sample in a study of radiation and T cells in renal cell carcinoma. Sequenced by immunoSEQ multiplex PCR; TCRdb stores in-frame clones only, minus some. In the table there are roughly 120,000 clones, around four fifths of which are singletons. Noted time point: blood 2 weeks post-SBRT. The sample's treatment: 15 Gy SBRT to primary tumor, nephrectomy 4 weeks later. Source: blood, taken from a patient whose treatment included radiotherapy and nephrectomy. The receptors were sampled from a woman aged 55-75 years with renal cell carcinoma.

This chain connects TRBV29-1 to TRBJ2-7; 8 bases agree with TRBD1. Germline CDR1 SQVTM, CDR2 ANQGSEA. The CDR3 is made up of 14 amino acids. The ends lost 3 bases at V and 2 bases at J; junction bases unmatched: 6. The CDR3 protein is CSVETQGATYEQYF. CDR3 sequence (DNA): TGCAGCGTTGAGACCCAGGGGGCGACCTACGAGCAGTACTTC.

This chain connects TRBV19 to TRBJ2-1; D is unresolved. Germline V lookup: CDR1 LNHDA, CDR2 SQIVND (reference sequence). CDR3 size: 13 residues. The V gene lost 3 bases and the J gene lost 10 bases, with 13 bases spanning the gap. CDR3 loop: CASSMRPTSEQFF. The CDR3 DNA sequence: TGTGCCAGTAGTATGAGACCGACCTCGGAGCAGTTCTTC.

J is TRBJ2-3 and V is TRBV5-1, with TRBD1 matching 12 bases. Per the germline V gene, CDR1 is SGHRS and CDR2 is YFSETQ. With 6 bases clipped from V and 6 bases from J, the junction kept 14 bases outside the gene matches. This CDR3 region has 17 residues. The CDR3 coding sequence is TGCGCCAGCATCCCTAGCGGGACAGGGGGCGCGGGCGATACGCAGTATTTT. Its protein is CASIPSGTGGAGDTQYF. Supplemented by reference TRBV5-1 and TRBJ2-3, the full variable domain reads KAGVTQTPRYLIKTRGQQVTLSCSPISGHRSVSWYQQTPGQGLQFLFEYFSETQRNKGNFPGRFSGRQFSNSRSEMNVSTLELGDSALYLCASIPSGTGGAGDTQYFGPGTRLTVL.

J is TRBJ2-7 and V is TRBV2; 11 bases agree with TRBD2. The CDR3 is made up of 15 amino acids. Trimming cost V 6 bases and J 7 bases; bases outside gene matches: 11. The germline CDR1 and CDR2 sequences are SNHLY and FYNNEI. CDR3 in DNA: TGTGCCAGCAGCCCACGGACTAGCGGGCGCGGGGAGCAGTACTTC. Protein: CASSPRTSGRGEQYF.

Regarding this clone: The junction departs from germline at one end; a sequencing error may be responsible. The CDR3 DNA is TGTGCCAGCAGTTACGGACAGGGCTCCCACGAGCAGTACTTC. Translation gives CASSYGQGSHEQYF. The V and J genes are TRBV6-6 and TRBJ2-7; 8 nucleotides line up with TRBD1. Germline values: CDR1 MNHNY, CDR2 SVGAGI (reference sequence). The CDR3 runs to 14 residues.

In its sample, this clone was seen once. V usage is TRBV6-1 and J usage is TRBJ2-5, with 8 nucleotides matching TRBD2. Losses at the gene ends were 1 base for V and 5 bases for J; bases not matched to a gene: 3. The CDR3 contains 14 residues. Germline V lookup: CDR1 MNHNS, CDR2 SASEGT. This chain's CDR3 is CASSEGGGRETQYF. In DNA, the CDR3 is TGTGCCAGCAGTGAAGGCGGGGGGCGGGAGACCCAGTACTTC.

This clone was detected once. This chain links TRBV29-1 with TRBJ2-5; 7 bases are shared with TRBD2. The CDR3 totals 13 residues. CDR1 is SQVTM, CDR2 ANQGSEA, per germline. J lost 0 bases, V lost 6 bases, and 4 bases had no gene match. CDR3 region: CSVGRGDQETQYF. CDR3 coding DNA: TGCAGCGTGGGTCGGGGGGACCAAGAGACCCAGTACTTC.

J is TRBJ1-2 and V is TRBV9, with D perhaps matching TRBD1 (6 bases). Germline V gene data show CDR1 as SGDLS and CDR2 as YYNGEE. Trimming removed 0 bases from V and 4 bases from J, with 13 bases in between. The CDR3 is 15 residues long. The CDR3 DNA is TGTGCCAGCAGCGTAGAGGGGACAAGGTTCTATGGCTACACCTTC. It yields the protein CASSVEGTRFYGYTF.

In this sample, this clone turned up a few times. The chain couples TRBV10-1 to TRBJ1-1; D might be TRBD1 (5 bases). Germline assignment: CDR1 WNHNN and CDR2 SYGVQD (reference sequence). The CDR3 loop spans 15 amino acids. Trimming took off 2 bases at V and 1 base at J, with 11 bases between the two ends. The CDR3 DNA sequence: TGCGCCAGCAGTGAGGGGGGATTAACGAACACTGAAGCTTTCTTT. The encoded protein is CASSEGGLTNTEAFF.

The count of this clone is one. The CDR3 region is CASSPRDSYNEQFF. CDR3 in DNA: TGTGCCAGCTCACCACGGGACAGTTACAATGAGCAGTTCTTC. The rearrangement uses TRBV18 and TRBJ2-1; 7 bases line up with TRBD1. V gave up 1 base and J gave up 4 bases; unmatched junction bases: 1. Germline CDR1 KGHSH, CDR2 LQKENI. This CDR3 is 14 amino acids long.

V gene TRBV19 combines with J gene TRBJ2-2; a weak D match, TRBD2 (7 bases). CDR1 is LNHDA, CDR2 SQIVND, per germline (reference sequence). V was trimmed by 1 base and J by 0 bases, leaving 15 bases between them. The length of the CDR3 is 18 residues. The CDR3 spells CASSIGRGGGPNTGELFF. The CDR3 nucleotides are TGTGCCAGTAGTATAGGGCGCGGCGGGGGCCCGAACACCGGGGAGCTGTTTTTT.

This clone was picked up one time. The chain recombines TRBV2 with TRBJ1-4, with a weak D call TRBD1 (5 bases). Trimming left V 4 bases short and J 7 bases short, with 16 bases between. The CDR3 is 15 residues long. The germline V gene encodes CDR1 SNHLY and CDR2 FYNNEI. The CDR3, as DNA: TGTGCCAGCAGTGGCGACAGAAGATCAGGTGAAAAACTGTTTTTT. It yields the protein CASSGDRRSGEKLFF.

The V gene is TRBV29-1, the J gene TRBJ2-5; 14 bases are shared with TRBD2. The CDR3 is made up of 14 amino acids. Losses at the gene ends were 4 bases for V and 5 bases for J; bases not matched to a gene: 3. Germline V gene sequence: CDR1 SQVTM, CDR2 ANQGSEA. DNA for the CDR3: TGCAGCGTTGGACTAGCGGGAGGGTACGAGACCCAGTACTTC. Amino acids: CSVGLAGGYETQYF.

This clone has only a few counts. The V and J genes are TRBV6-1 and TRBJ2-1; 7 bases agree with TRBD2. With 11 bases clipped from V and 8 bases from J, the junction kept 15 bases outside the gene matches. Germline CDR1 MNHNS, CDR2 SASEGT. CDR3 length: 14 amino acids. CDR3 residues: CAGQTSSGVHEQFF. The CDR3, as DNA: TGTGCCGGCCAGACTAGCTCTGGGGTACATGAGCAGTTCTTC.

The CDR3 loop is CASSLAVRGSDEKLFF. CDR3 bases: TGCGCCAGCAGCTTGGCCGTTAGGGGATCTGATGAAAAACTGTTTTTT. The chain uses TRBV5-1 and TRBJ1-4, with D perhaps TRBD1 (5 bases). V gave up 0 bases and J gave up 6 bases, with 15 bases separating them. Looked up from germline, CDR1 is SGHRS and CDR2 is YFSETQ. This CDR3 spans 16 amino acids.

V gene TRBV7-2 combines with J gene TRBJ1-2; 10 positions agree with TRBD1. The V segment lost 4 bases and the J segment 6 bases; nucleotides outside the gene matches: 8. This CDR3 contains 15 residues. CDR1 is SGHTA, CDR2 FQGNSA, per germline. CDR3 nucleotide sequence: TGTGCCAGCAGCTACCGGACAGGGGGGTATGATGGCTACACCTTC. Its translation: CASSYRTGGYDGYTF. Full variable domain (missing parts from reference TRBV7-2 and TRBJ1-2): GAGVSQSPSNKVTEKGKDVELRCDPISGHTALYWYRQSLGQGLEFLIYFQGNSAPDKSGLPSDRFSAERTGGSVSTLTIQRTQQEDSAVYLCASSYRTGGYDGYTFGSGTRLTVV.

The chain couples TRBV18 to TRBJ1-6, with TRBD1 matching 7 bases. This CDR3 region has 15 residues. Germline V gene sequence: CDR1 KGHSH, CDR2 LQKENI. Trimming at V came to 4 bases and at J to 5 bases, leaving 5 bases not matched to a gene. CDR3 nucleotides: TGTGCCAGCTCACAGGGACAGCAGAATAATTCACCCCTCCACTTT. Translated: CASSQGQQNNSPLHF.

The chain uses TRBV15 and TRBJ2-2; 7 bases line up with TRBD1. Germline lookup yields CDR1 LNHNV and CDR2 YYDKDF (reference sequence). Germline trimming cut 8 bases from V and 2 bases from J; bases unmatched to any gene: 5. This CDR3 contains 14 residues. The CDR3 DNA is TGTGCCACCCAAGACAGGGTTAACACCGGGGAGCTGTTTTTT. This gives the protein CATQDRVNTGELFF.

The chain uses TRBV19 and TRBJ2-5; D is undetermined. Germline loops: CDR1 LNHDA, CDR2 SQIVND (reference sequence). With 2 bases removed from V and 2 bases from J, the gap between germline ends came to 6 bases. The CDR3 length is 13 residues. The DNA for the CDR3 is TGTGCCAGTAGTATATGGGTGCAAGAGACCCAGTACTTC. Protein product: CASSIWVQETQYF.

The CDR3 DNA follows: TGTGCCAGCAGAATATGGGCCAGGGGCGGCACCGGGGAGCTGTTTTTT. It codes for CASRIWARGGTGELFF. J is TRBJ2-2 and V is TRBV27; D is possibly TRBD1 (6 bases). Trimming cost V 6 bases and J 4 bases, with 18 bases left between them. The length of the CDR3 is 16 residues. Germline-derived CDR1 and CDR2 are MNHEY and SMNVEV (reference sequence).

The rearrangement joins TRBV19 to TRBJ1-2; D is unclear. Per germline, CDR1 LNHDA and CDR2 SQIVND (reference sequence). This CDR3 has 11 amino acids. The V end was cut by 5 bases, the J end by 5 bases, with 6 bases between. As DNA, the CDR3 is TGTGCCAGTAGTCGAGGGTATGGCTACACCTTC. This sequence encodes CASSRGYGYTF.

This chain connects TRBV7-6 to TRBJ2-7; possibly TRBD2 for D (5 bases). The V gene's germline CDR1 is SGHVS and CDR2 FNYEAQ. The CDR3 extends over 13 amino acids. V lost 0 bases, J lost 6 bases, and 9 bases lay in between. DNA of the CDR3: TGTGCCAGCAGCTTAGCTAGCCGGGGCGAGCAGTACTTC. Translation gives CASSLASRGEQYF. The variable domain in full, with the rest retrieved from reference TRBV7-6 and TRBJ2-7, is GAGVSQSPRYKVTKRGQDVALRCDPISGHVSLYWYRQALGQGPEFLTYFNYEAQQDKSGLPNDRFSAERPEGSISTLTIQRTEQRDSAMYRCASSLASRGEQYFGPGTRLTVT.

This rearrangement joins TRBV28 to TRBJ1-4; 10 bases match TRBD1. Germline loops: CDR1 MDHEN, CDR2 SYDVKM. The junction had 7 bases not matched to a gene; V was cut back by 11 bases and J by 7 bases. CDR3 length equals 13 residues. In DNA, the CDR3 is TGTGCCGCGGAGGGACAGGGGACTGAAAAACTGTTTTTT. Protein product: CAAEGQGTEKLFF.

This sequence joins TRBV5-4 and TRBJ2-7, with 7 bases that match TRBD2. The germline V gene encodes CDR1 SGHNT and CDR2 YYREEE (reference sequence). This CDR3 is built from 14 residues. The V and J ends lost 4 bases and 6 bases, in that order; junction bases with no gene match: 10. This CDR3 is CASSILADGAEQYF. The DNA for the CDR3 is TGTGCCAGCAGCATTCTAGCGGATGGGGCCGAGCAGTACTTC.

This chain uses TRBV5-8 with TRBJ2-5; no clear D. Germline CDR1 is SGHTS and CDR2 is YDEGEE. The ends were cut back, 4 bases at V and 1 base at J, with 11 bases in the middle. The CDR3 consists of 14 residues. This chain's CDR3 is CASSRGQAQETQYF. CDR3 DNA sequence: TGTGCCAGCAGCCGAGGCCAGGCCCAAGAGACCCAGTACTTC.

This clone has only a few counts. The chain links TRBV18 to TRBJ1-6; TRBD1 matches 7 bases. Germline assignment: CDR1 KGHSH and CDR2 LQKENI. Germline trimming cut 3 bases from V and 9 bases from J; bases unmatched to any gene: 8. The CDR3 is 15 residues long. The DNA for the CDR3 is TGTGCCAGCTCACCGGGACAGAAGGTGGGTTCACCCCTCCACTTT. Protein: CASSPGQKVGSPLHF.

This clone showed up just once. This chain links TRBV6-5 with TRBJ2-3; D perhaps matches TRBD1 (5 bases). In germline, CDR1 is MNHEY, CDR2 SVGAGI. The V end lost 6 bases, the J end lost 0 bases, and 13 bases lay between the germline ends. The CDR3 has 15 amino acids. The CDR3 DNA reads as TGTGCCAGCAGACCGACAGCGACTAGCACAGATACGCAGTATTTT. It yields the protein CASRPTATSTDTQYF.